The following is a T cell receptor beta chain sequence with its context. The sample belongs to a study of blood T cell repertoires in COVID-19. The protocol was immunoSEQ multiplex PCR, while the TCRdb copy is restricted to in-frame clones and leaves out a portion. The sample yields under 350,000 clones, roughly 86% seen once. This clonotype was obtained from a woman in her thirties with COVID-19, enrolled during active disease. The material sequenced was peripheral blood.

This CDR3 reads CASSLVWGSLSGNTIYF. DNA for the CDR3: TGTGCCAGCAGCTTAGTTTGGGGCAGCCTCTCTGGAAACACCATATATTTT. The V gene is TRBV7-8, the J gene TRBJ1-3, with a possible D match to TRBD1 (5 bases). Trimming shortened V by 1 base and J by 0 bases, and 13 bases separated the two germline ends. Germline assignment: CDR1 SGHVS and CDR2 FQNEAQ. This CDR3 region has 17 residues.